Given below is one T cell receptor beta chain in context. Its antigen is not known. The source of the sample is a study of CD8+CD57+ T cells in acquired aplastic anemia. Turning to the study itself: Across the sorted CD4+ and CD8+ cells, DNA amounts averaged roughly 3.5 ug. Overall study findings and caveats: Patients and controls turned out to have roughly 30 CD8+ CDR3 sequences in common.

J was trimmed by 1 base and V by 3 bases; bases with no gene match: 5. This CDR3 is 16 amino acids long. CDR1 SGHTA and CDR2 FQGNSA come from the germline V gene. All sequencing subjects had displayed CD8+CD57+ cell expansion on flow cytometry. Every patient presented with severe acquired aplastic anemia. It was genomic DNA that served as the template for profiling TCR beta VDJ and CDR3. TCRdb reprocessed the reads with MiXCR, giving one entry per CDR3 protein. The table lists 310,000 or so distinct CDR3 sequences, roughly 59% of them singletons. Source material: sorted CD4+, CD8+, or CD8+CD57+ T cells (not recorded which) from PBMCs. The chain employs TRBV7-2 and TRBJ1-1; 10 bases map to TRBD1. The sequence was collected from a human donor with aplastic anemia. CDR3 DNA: TGTGCCAGCAGCTTTGGGACAGGGGTTACGAACACTGAAGCTTTCTTT. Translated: CASSFGTGVTNTEAFF.